These 11 T cell receptor beta chains were all obtained from the same sample, sequenced in a study of cytotoxic CD8 clonotypes in ibrutinib-treated CLL. Method: immunoSEQ multiplex PCR; TCRdb's copy keeps in-frame clones and lacks some. The sample records around 310,000 clones, 80% being singletons. The sample here was PBMCs, taken before ibrutinib treatment. The origin of the receptors is a human donor with chronic lymphocytic leukemia.

This clone was observed a handful of times. The chain combines TRBV5-1 with TRBJ2-1, with 7 bases lining up with TRBD2. The V segment lost 0 bases and the J segment 2 bases; nucleotides outside the gene matches: 5. The CDR3 sequence is 16 residues long. Per germline, CDR1 SGHRS and CDR2 YFSETQ. The CDR3 DNA follows: TGCGCCAGCAGCTTGGTTGGGCTAGCGGCCTACAATGAGCAGTTCTTC. It translates to CASSLVGLAAYNEQFF. The entire variable domain, with the rest obtained from reference TRBV5-1 and TRBJ2-1, is as follows: KAGVTQTPRYLIKTRGQQVTLSCSPISGHRSVSWYQQTPGQGLQFLFEYFSETQRNKGNFPGRFSGRQFSNSRSEMNVSTLELGDSALYLCASSLVGLAAYNEQFFGPGTRLTVL.

This chain links TRBV7-6 with TRBJ2-7; weak D call: TRBD2 (6 bases). The CDR3 is made up of 15 amino acids. Trimming took off 1 base at V and 0 bases at J, with 10 bases between the two ends. Germline V gene sequence: CDR1 SGHVS, CDR2 FNYEAQ. This CDR3 is CASSLGGANSYEQYF. As DNA, the CDR3 is TGTGCCAGCAGCTTAGGCGGGGCCAACTCCTACGAGCAGTACTTC.

Points on this clone: Other DNA variants within this sample encode the same CDR3. This chain links TRBV18 with TRBJ2-7; D may be TRBD2 (5 bases). Germline V CDR1 and CDR2: KGHSH, LQKENI. The CDR3 contains 12 residues. V lost 6 bases, J lost 3 bases, and 9 bases lay in between. The CDR3, as DNA: TGTGCCAGCTCCCGGGATTACTACGAGCAGTACTTC. Encoded protein: CASSRDYYEQYF. The full variable domain, completed using reference TRBV18 and TRBJ2-7, is NAGVMQNPRHLVRRRGQEARLRCSPMKGHSHVYWYRQLPEEGLKFMVYLQKENIIDESGMPKERFSAEFPKEGPSILRIQQVVRGDSAAYFCASSRDYYEQYFGPGTRLTVT.

This clone was observed a handful of times. V is TRBV6-6 and J is TRBJ2-1, with no clear D. Germline V gene lookup returns CDR1 MNHNY and CDR2 SVGAGI (reference sequence). The V end lost 0 bases, the J end lost 0 bases, and 6 bases lay between the germline ends. This CDR3 has 15 residues. The CDR3 reads CASSYSSSSYNEQFF. CDR3 nucleotide sequence: TGTGCCAGCAGTTACTCAAGTAGCTCCTACAATGAGCAGTTCTTC.

This clone was seen just once. V and J are TRBV6-5 and TRBJ2-1; 7 bases map to TRBD1. V gave up 0 bases and J gave up 8 bases; unmatched junction bases: 10. Germline V gives CDR1 MNHEY, CDR2 SVGAGI. This CDR3 has 16 residues. The CDR3 region is CASSYSRGPLIHEQFF. The CDR3 coding sequence is TGTGCCAGCAGTTACTCGAGGGGGCCACTGATCCATGAGCAGTTCTTC.

The chain links TRBV2 to TRBJ2-1; D is undetermined. V lost 4 bases, J lost 4 bases, and 5 bases lay in between. The CDR3 length is 12 residues. Germline-derived CDR1 and CDR2 are SNHLY and FYNNEI. The CDR3 DNA sequence: TGTGCCAGCAGTGTGACTTACAATGAGCAGTTCTTC. Residues: CASSVTYNEQFF.

The rearrangement uses TRBV6-1 and TRBJ2-7; D is perhaps TRBD1 (5 bases). Germline CDR1 reads MNHNS; CDR2 reads SASEGT. This CDR3 has 12 amino acids. V was cut by 8 bases and J by 5 bases, with 13 bases left in between. In DNA form, the CDR3 reads TGTGCCAGCCGACAGATTTTAAACGAGCAGTACTTC. Translation gives CASRQILNEQYF.

The sample holds a few counts of this clone. The chain joins TRBV19 to TRBJ1-2; D gene uncertain. Trimming removed 4 bases at V and 3 bases at J, with 0 bases between. Germline assignment: CDR1 LNHDA and CDR2 SQIVND (reference sequence). CDR3 length equals 10 residues. CDR3 loop: CASSNYGYTF. CDR3 in DNA: TGTGCCAGTAGTAACTATGGCTACACCTTC.

This sequence joins TRBV29-1 and TRBJ1-5; the D is unclear. CDR1 and CDR2 (germline): SQVTM, ANQGSEA. V was shortened by 6 bases and J by 0 bases, with 12 bases between the two germline ends. This CDR3 has 14 residues. The CDR3 region has the DNA TGCAGCGTAGGTGACTCTTATAGCAATCAGCCCCAGCATTTT. Its translation is CSVGDSYSNQPQHF.

This CDR3 is CASSQDSGFSGRASETQYF. In DNA form, the CDR3 reads TGTGCCAGCAGCCAAGACAGTGGCTTCAGCGGGAGGGCCTCGGAGACCCAGTACTTC. The rearrangement links TRBV14 to TRBJ2-5; 10 positions match TRBD2. Trimming took 0 bases from V and 5 from J; bases not matched to a gene: 15. CDR1 SGHDN and CDR2 FVKESK come from the germline V gene. The CDR3 runs 19 residues.

This sequence joins TRBV29-1 and TRBJ1-1, with TRBD1 identical over 7 bases. CDR1 SQVTM and CDR2 ANQGSEA come from the germline V gene. The CDR3 runs 14 residues. V shed 6 bases, J shed 4 bases, and the junction held 11 bases outside the gene matches. DNA of the CDR3: TGCAGCGTCTCCGTAGGGGGCGATAGCACTGAAGCTTTCTTT. It codes for CSVSVGGDSTEAFF. Full variable domain (remainder filled in from reference TRBV29-1 and TRBJ1-1): SAVISQKPSRDICQRGTSLTIQCQVDSQVTMMFWYRQQPGQSLTLIATANQGSEATYESGFVIDKFPISRPNLTFSTLTVSNMSPEDSSIYLCSVSVGGDSTEAFFGQGTRLTVV.